This T cell receptor (beta chain) was documented in a study of a mutant IDH1 vaccine in newly diagnosed glioma. Looking at the study overall: The study started vaccination 4-6 weeks after radiotherapy alone, or with temozolomide cycles. Patients were pretreated with radiotherapy, temozolomide, or both, mostly both.

The assay was immunoSEQ multiplex PCR, and TCRdb's table has in-frame clones only and misses some. Here the sample spans around 30,000 clones, 87% being singletons. Regarding time point: week 47, end of study. Vaccination comprised doses that each held 300 ug of mutant IDH1 20-mer peptide, plus topical imiquimod. The CDR3 covers 14 residues. The germline CDR1 and CDR2 sequences are SNHLY and FYNNEI. Trimming stripped 4 bases from V and 5 bases from J, with 14 bases between. To note about this clone: Its cognate antigen is unknown.

The clonotype originates from a woman aged 25 to 39 with glioma. Here the sequenced sample was PBMCs, taken from a glioma patient whose treatment included an IDH1 peptide vaccine. The chain employs TRBV2 and TRBJ1-2, with D unresolved. The DNA of the CDR3 is TGTGCCAGCAGTGGGGTGGGGAGACCGTATGGCTACACCTTC. Residues: CASSGVGRPYGYTF.